The 20 T cell receptor beta chains given below trace back to one sample, sequenced in a study of blood T cells in healthy people across ages. For the second PCR, which ran for about 7 to 11 cycles, a sample-barcoded 5' primer and a J-beta primer mix were used. TCRdb reprocessed the 5' RACE reads with MiXCR, giving one entry per CDR3 protein. The sample holds 800,000 to 900,000 distinct CDR3 sequences, less than 80% seen once. What was sequenced was blood. The receptors here all came from a man aged 25 to 40 in good health.

The chain carries TRBV5-6 and TRBJ1-2; 8 bases are shared with TRBD1. V was clipped by 2 bases and J by 10 bases; unmatched bases: 7. The length of the CDR3 is 13 residues. Germline loops: CDR1 SGHDT, CDR2 YYEEEE. The CDR3 region is CASSFQGACVYTF. CDR3 in DNA: TGTGCCAGCAGCTTCCAGGGGGCTTGTGTCTACACCTTC.

The rearrangement joins TRBV9 to TRBJ2-4, with 14 bases aligning to TRBD2. CDR1 and CDR2 (germline): SGDLS, YYNGEE. The trim removed 3 bases at V and 4 bases at J, leaving 12 bases unmatched. CDR3 length equals 19 residues. This CDR3 reads CASSGRGLAGVGPKNIQYF. CDR3 sequence (DNA): TGTGCCAGCAGCGGACGGGGACTAGCGGGGGTAGGCCCAAAAAACATTCAGTACTTC.

V usage is TRBV20-1 and J usage is TRBJ2-1; 9 bases fit TRBD2. Germline V gene lookup returns CDR1 DFQATT and CDR2 SNEGSKA (reference sequence). This CDR3 comprises 15 residues. The V gene end was trimmed by 5 bases and the J gene end by 4 bases; junction bases not matched to a gene: 9. CDR3 protein: CSAQRGGAKYNEQFF. The CDR3 DNA reads TGCAGTGCTCAACGCGGGGGGGCCAAATACAATGAGCAGTTCTTC.

This clonotype was found a few times. This rearrangement joins TRBV12-3 or TRBV12-4 to TRBJ2-7, with D possibly TRBD1 on 5 matching bases. The CDR3 has 15 amino acids. Trimming left V 5 bases short and J 3 bases short, with 17 bases between. The CDR3 coding sequence is TGTGCCAGCAGTATAGGGGCAGCGAGTTACTACGAGCAGTACTTC. It yields the protein CASSIGAASYYEQYF.

The table lists this clonotype with a few counts. This chain connects TRBV28 to TRBJ2-7; D is uncertain. Germline V gives CDR1 MDHEN, CDR2 SYDVKM. V dropped 5 bases and J dropped 6 bases, with 11 bases sitting between them. CDR3 length: 12 amino acids. CDR3 sequence reads: CASSVSVREQYF. DNA for the CDR3: TGTGCCAGCAGTGTCAGCGTCCGCGAGCAGTACTTC.

The chain combines TRBV7-9 with TRBJ2-1; TRBD2 is a possible D gene (6 bases). The CDR3 is made up of 16 amino acids. The germline V gene encodes CDR1 SEHNR and CDR2 FQNEAQ (reference sequence). V dropped 4 bases and J dropped 5 bases, with 18 bases sitting between them. The CDR3 protein is CASSSTVGRRDNEQFF. DNA of the CDR3: TGTGCCAGCAGCTCAACCGTGGGGAGGCGTGACAATGAGCAGTTCTTC.

The V and J genes are TRBV10-3 and TRBJ2-7; no reliable D call. This CDR3 spans 13 amino acids. CDR1 and CDR2 (germline): ENHRY, SYGVKD. V dropped 4 bases and J dropped 6 bases, with 13 bases sitting between them. CDR3 coding DNA: TGTGCCATCAGTGCGTCGGTGGGCGGCGAGCAGTACTTC. Its protein product is CAISASVGGEQYF.

The genes are TRBV9 and TRBJ2-1; 9 bases are shared with TRBD2. V was pared by 3 bases and J by 5 bases, with 6 bases of the junction left unmatched. CDR1 SGDLS and CDR2 YYNGEE come from the germline V gene. CDR3 length: 15 amino acids. The CDR3 here is CASSGYAGGDNEQFF. The CDR3 nucleotides are TGTGCCAGCAGCGGATACGCGGGGGGGGACAATGAGCAGTTCTTC. The full variable domain, rest sourced from reference TRBV9 and TRBJ2-1, is DSGVTQTPKHLITATGQRVTLRCSPRSGDLSVYWYQQSLDQGLQFLIQYYNGEERAKGNILERFSAQQFPDLHSELNLSSLELGDSALYFCASSGYAGGDNEQFFGPGTRLTVL.

The rearrangement links TRBV6-6 to TRBJ2-5; TRBD2 matches 8 bases. There are 15 residues in the CDR3. CDR1 is MNHNY, CDR2 SVGAGI, per germline (reference sequence). V was pared by 0 bases and J by 3 bases, with 3 bases of the junction left unmatched. The CDR3 sequence is CASSYSGSGEETQYF. The CDR3 DNA is TGTGCCAGCAGTTACTCGGGTAGCGGGGAAGAGACCCAGTACTTC.

The chain uses TRBV3-1 and TRBJ2-5, with D unclear. V lost 6 bases, J lost 5 bases, and 13 bases lay in between. The CDR3 spans 13 residues. CDR1 LGHDT and CDR2 YNNKEL come from the germline V gene (reference sequence). CDR3 amino acids: CASRRNMKETQYF. CDR3 DNA: TGTGCCAGCAGACGTAACATGAAGGAGACCCAGTACTTC.

V gene TRBV7-9 combines with J gene TRBJ2-1; a possible D gene is TRBD1 (5 bases). V was clipped by 4 bases and J by 0 bases, with 13 bases between them. This CDR3 is 16 amino acids long. Germline loops: CDR1 SEHNR, CDR2 FQNEAQ (reference sequence). For the CDR3, the DNA is TGTGCCAGCAGCTCTGGGGCCCGGAGCTCCTACAATGAGCAGTTCTTC. This codes for CASSSGARSSYNEQFF.

The chain couples TRBV4-1 to TRBJ1-5; D is uncertain. This CDR3 is built from 16 residues. Germline V gene data show CDR1 as MGHRA and CDR2 as YSYEKL. V was cut by 0 bases and J by 4 bases, with 13 bases left in between. The CDR3 loop is CASSQDLEERNQPQHF. For the CDR3, the DNA is TGCGCCAGCAGCCAAGATCTTGAGGAACGGAATCAGCCCCAGCATTTT.

Only one count was recorded for this clonotype. The gene calls are TRBV7-8 and TRBJ2-1; no clear D. The CDR3 spans 15 residues. Germline values: CDR1 SGHVS, CDR2 FQNEAQ. V was shortened by 4 bases and J by 6 bases, with 16 bases between the two germline ends. Here the CDR3 DNA reads TGTGCCAGCAGCTCATTACGTGGCTATGTCAATGAGCAGTTCTTC. The encoded protein is CASSSLRGYVNEQFF.

The chain couples TRBV9 to TRBJ2-4; no definite D call. The better agreement between TRBJ2-5 and the DNA end casts doubt on the J call. The CDR3 has 17 amino acids. Germline loops: CDR1 SGDLS, CDR2 YYNGEE. CDR3 in DNA: TGTGCCAGCAGCGTAGGGATGCAAGCTTGGGTCCAAGAGACCCAGTACTTC. This sequence encodes CASSVGMQAWVQETQYF.

This clonotype appeared a few times. The rearrangement joins TRBV5-1 to TRBJ2-7; 9 nucleotides agree with TRBD1. The J call may be wrong; the DNA end is better matched by TRBJ2-5. The CDR3 runs to 14 residues. Germline-derived CDR1 and CDR2 are SGHRS and YFSETQ. The CDR3 spells CASSLRDRGETQYF. The CDR3, as DNA: TGCGCCAGCAGCTTGCGAGACAGGGGGGAGACCCAGTACTTC.

The rearrangement links TRBV7-9 to TRBJ2-1; tentatively, D is TRBD1 (6 bases). Germline V gene data show CDR1 as SEHNR and CDR2 as FQNEAQ (reference sequence). Trimming left V 8 bases short and J 7 bases short, with 15 bases between. The CDR3 is 13 amino acids. CDR3 in amino acids: CASFTGTQNEQFF. The CDR3, as DNA: TGTGCCAGCTTCACCGGGACACAGAATGAGCAGTTCTTC.

On this clonotype itself: The junction differs from germline at one of its ends, possibly a read error. This chain links TRBV5-1 with TRBJ2-4; D gene uncertain. The DNA end favors TRBJ2-7, so the J call may be wrong. CDR3 length: 12 residues. Germline values: CDR1 SGHRS, CDR2 YFSETQ. CDR3 amino acids: CTSSFTDYEQYF. In nucleotides, the CDR3 is TGCACCAGCAGCTTTACCGACTACGAGCAGTACTTC.

This chain joins TRBV7-3 and TRBJ2-1; TRBD2 might be the D (5 bases). V lost 0 bases and J lost 5, with 8 bases in between. Per the germline V gene, CDR1 is SGHTA and CDR2 is FQGTGA. The CDR3 contains 14 residues. CDR3 in amino acids: CASSLTSANNEQFF. The DNA for the CDR3 is TGTGCCAGCAGCTTAACTAGCGCCAACAATGAGCAGTTCTTC.

The chain combines TRBV2 with TRBJ2-5; D may be TRBD1 (6 bases). CDR3 length: 14 residues. Germline lookup yields CDR1 SNHLY and CDR2 FYNNEI. Trimming shortened V by 7 bases and J by 2 bases, and 14 bases separated the two germline ends. DNA of the CDR3: TGTGCCAGCAACCAGGCGACAGGACAAGAGACCCAGTACTTC. Encoded protein: CASNQATGQETQYF.

J is TRBJ1-1 and V is TRBV5-1; the D gene is possibly TRBD1 (6 bases). The CDR3 is 15 residues long. V gave up 4 bases and J gave up 1 base, with 14 bases separating them. Germline V gene data show CDR1 as SGHRS and CDR2 as YFSETQ. The CDR3 DNA reads TGCGCCAGCAGCCGAACCGGGACACCGAACACTGAAGCTTTCTTT. Translating it yields CASSRTGTPNTEAFF.